This TCR beta chain was recorded in a study of lymphopenia after photon versus proton radiotherapy. V was cut by 0 bases and J by 1 base, with 13 bases left in between. The germline gives CDR1 SGHTS, CDR2 YDEGEE. The CDR3 extends over 16 amino acids. Clones were read by immunoSEQ multiplex PCR, and TCRdb kept only the in-frame ones, dropping some. The sample lists some 55,000 clones, 80% to 90% occurring once. The material sequenced was peripheral blood, taken from a patient treated with photon-based radiotherapy. The rearrangement uses TRBV5-8 and TRBJ1-1; maybe TRBD1 (5 bases). The TCR was taken from a man aged 50 to 60 with gastric cancer. The CDR3, as DNA: TGTGCCAGCAGCTTGGGGAGGGGCTTTGGGAACACTGAAGCTTTCTTT. Translation: CASSLGRGFGNTEAFF.